Here is one T cell receptor beta chain with its context. The data were obtained in a study of CD8 T cells in Susac syndrome. Study as a whole: Clinical remission applied to roughly 8 sequenced Susac syndrome patients, and more than five had active disease. Patients with Susac syndrome were therapy-naive, on corticosteroids, or on intravenous immunoglobulin alone at the time that blood was drawn.

Per germline, CDR1 SQVTM and CDR2 ANQGSEA. The CDR3 covers 12 residues. Trimming cost V 4 bases and J 6 bases, with 12 bases left between them. RNA in amounts of about 0.45 to 1 ug was reverse transcribed with random hexamers. Amplification of TCR beta CDR3 was carried out by immunoSEQ multiplex PCR, which covered 54 Vbeta and 13 Jbeta segments. TCRdb re-derived calls from the immunoSEQ multiplex PCR reads in MiXCR, one entry per CDR3 protein. The sample includes around 110,000 distinct CDR3 sequences, roughly 95% of them seen just once. TEMRA cells were FACS-enriched and CD8+ and CD4+ T cells negatively isolated.

The sample was CD4+ T cells from PBMCs. The receptor was derived from a human donor with Susac syndrome. This rearrangement joins TRBV29-1 to TRBJ1-1; unclear D gene. In DNA, the CDR3 is TGCAGCGTTGTACGCGTCTTATCTGAAGCTTTCTTT. Its translation: CSVVRVLSEAFF.